This paragraph covers one T cell receptor beta chain sequence. Its antigen is unknown. These data come from a study of cytomegalovirus exposure and HLA in healthy donors. Study details: Early release data held about 85 million unique TCRs from HLA-typed donors. General observations from the study: For TCR beta chains, V- and J-gene trimming was later linked to a missense DCLRE1C variant.

Healthy individuals who donated bone marrow served as the donors. PCR involved 60 Vbeta and 13 Jbeta primers. The table came from immunoSEQ multiplex PCR; TCRdb's copy has only in-frame clones and leaves some out. The sample lists some 150,000 clones, over 80% occurring once. This CDR3 has 14 amino acids. V lost 4 bases, J lost 6 bases, and 15 bases lay in between. Germline CDR1 and CDR2: SGHDT and YYEEEE. Material for sequencing was PBMCs. The chain links TRBV5-6 to TRBJ2-3, with D perhaps matching TRBD1 (7 bases). The TCR sequence derives from a middle-aged man in good health and CMV-seronegative. CDR3 DNA sequence: TGTGCCAGCAGCCAGGGGGGAAGGGAGGATACGCAGTATTTT. It specifies CASSQGGREDTQYF.